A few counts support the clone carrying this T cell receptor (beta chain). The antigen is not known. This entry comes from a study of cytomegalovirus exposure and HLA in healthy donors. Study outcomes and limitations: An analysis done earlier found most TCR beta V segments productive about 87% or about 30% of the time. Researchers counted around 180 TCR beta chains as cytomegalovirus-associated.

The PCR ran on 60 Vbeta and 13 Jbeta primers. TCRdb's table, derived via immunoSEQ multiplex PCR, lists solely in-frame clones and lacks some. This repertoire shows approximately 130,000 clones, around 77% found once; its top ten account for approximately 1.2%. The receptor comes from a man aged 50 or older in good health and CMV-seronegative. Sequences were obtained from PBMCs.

This chain's CDR3 is CASSQEQGNEKLFF. CDR3 bases: TGTGCCAGCTCACAGGAGCAGGGGAATGAAAAACTGTTTTTT. V and J are TRBV18 and TRBJ1-4; possible D gene TRBD1, 6 bases. Trimming left V 4 bases short and J 5 bases short, with 11 bases between. Looked up from germline, CDR1 is KGHSH and CDR2 is LQKENI. The CDR3 sequence is 14 residues long.